This T cell receptor beta chain was documented in a study of cytotoxic CD8 clonotypes in ibrutinib-treated CLL. Findings and caveats of the study: With treatment, public clonotypes, which were uncommon, either contracted or remained stable.

Details on this clone: As yet, its antigen is unknown.

Trimming pared 6 bases from V and 4 bases from J, leaving 13 bases between. This CDR3 is built from 14 residues. Germline CDR1 and CDR2: LNHDA and SQIVND (reference sequence). Using immunoSEQ multiplex PCR, the repertoire was profiled, and TCRdb retains in-frame clones only, with some absent. The table lists some 29,000 clones, 62% of them singletons. This sample comprised PBMCs, obtained before ibrutinib treatment. This rearrangement joins TRBV19 to TRBJ1-3; D possibly corresponds to TRBD1 (6 bases). This TCR was sampled from a human donor with chronic lymphocytic leukemia. The CDR3 reads CASSNGQPGNTIYF. CDR3 coding DNA: TGTGCCAGTAGCAACGGACAGCCCGGAAACACCATATATTTT.